This TCR beta chain comes out of a study of T-cell memory formation after mild COVID-19. TCRdb independently ran MiXCR on the 5' RACE reads; one entry per CDR3 protein. Counted here are 400,000 to 500,000 distinct CDR3 sequences, roughly 24% occurring once; the ten biggest clones make up 7% to 9.5%. J lost 3 bases, V lost 5 bases, and 15 bases had no gene match. CDR1 SEHNR and CDR2 FQNEAQ come from the germline V gene (reference sequence). The CDR3 is 17 residues long. The V call is TRBV7-9, the J call TRBJ2-7; the match to TRBD2 covers 8 bases. Material: PBMCs or a T cell subset sorted from them (not recorded which). This receptor was obtained from an adult woman who had mild COVID-19 (a few samples of this study predate the infection). Cell type and time point are not known. The CDR3: CASSIRSGSGTGYEQYF. The CDR3 nucleotides are TGTGCCAGCAGCATCAGGTCGGGTAGCGGGACCGGCTACGAGCAGTACTTC.